This TCR beta chain originates from a study of T cell repertoires in aging, cancer and after chemotherapy. Study-level points and caveats: In each cancer cohort, median generation probability increased across chemotherapy, suggesting thymic output rebounded.

Rearranged V-D-J TRB sequences were amplified with a mixed TRB-A/B primer pool. Each CDR3 protein is one row after TCRdb ran MiXCR on the multiplex PCR reads. Here the sample spans thousands of distinct CDR3 sequences, around 40% being singletons. Peripheral blood genomic DNA, not sorted cells or RNA, was the template. In the case of this clonotype: Its target is not known.

In germline, CDR1 is KGHSH, CDR2 LQKENI. CDR3 length equals 15 residues. Trimming took off 3 bases at V and 8 bases at J, with 16 bases between the two ends. The sample comprised blood. This TCR was recovered from a human donor in good health. This chain connects TRBV18 to TRBJ1-4, with a tentative D call TRBD1 (5 bases). The CDR3 reads CASSPPGGAGEKLFF. CDR3 bases: TGTGCCAGCTCACCCCCGGGAGGGGCAGGAGAAAAACTGTTTTTT.